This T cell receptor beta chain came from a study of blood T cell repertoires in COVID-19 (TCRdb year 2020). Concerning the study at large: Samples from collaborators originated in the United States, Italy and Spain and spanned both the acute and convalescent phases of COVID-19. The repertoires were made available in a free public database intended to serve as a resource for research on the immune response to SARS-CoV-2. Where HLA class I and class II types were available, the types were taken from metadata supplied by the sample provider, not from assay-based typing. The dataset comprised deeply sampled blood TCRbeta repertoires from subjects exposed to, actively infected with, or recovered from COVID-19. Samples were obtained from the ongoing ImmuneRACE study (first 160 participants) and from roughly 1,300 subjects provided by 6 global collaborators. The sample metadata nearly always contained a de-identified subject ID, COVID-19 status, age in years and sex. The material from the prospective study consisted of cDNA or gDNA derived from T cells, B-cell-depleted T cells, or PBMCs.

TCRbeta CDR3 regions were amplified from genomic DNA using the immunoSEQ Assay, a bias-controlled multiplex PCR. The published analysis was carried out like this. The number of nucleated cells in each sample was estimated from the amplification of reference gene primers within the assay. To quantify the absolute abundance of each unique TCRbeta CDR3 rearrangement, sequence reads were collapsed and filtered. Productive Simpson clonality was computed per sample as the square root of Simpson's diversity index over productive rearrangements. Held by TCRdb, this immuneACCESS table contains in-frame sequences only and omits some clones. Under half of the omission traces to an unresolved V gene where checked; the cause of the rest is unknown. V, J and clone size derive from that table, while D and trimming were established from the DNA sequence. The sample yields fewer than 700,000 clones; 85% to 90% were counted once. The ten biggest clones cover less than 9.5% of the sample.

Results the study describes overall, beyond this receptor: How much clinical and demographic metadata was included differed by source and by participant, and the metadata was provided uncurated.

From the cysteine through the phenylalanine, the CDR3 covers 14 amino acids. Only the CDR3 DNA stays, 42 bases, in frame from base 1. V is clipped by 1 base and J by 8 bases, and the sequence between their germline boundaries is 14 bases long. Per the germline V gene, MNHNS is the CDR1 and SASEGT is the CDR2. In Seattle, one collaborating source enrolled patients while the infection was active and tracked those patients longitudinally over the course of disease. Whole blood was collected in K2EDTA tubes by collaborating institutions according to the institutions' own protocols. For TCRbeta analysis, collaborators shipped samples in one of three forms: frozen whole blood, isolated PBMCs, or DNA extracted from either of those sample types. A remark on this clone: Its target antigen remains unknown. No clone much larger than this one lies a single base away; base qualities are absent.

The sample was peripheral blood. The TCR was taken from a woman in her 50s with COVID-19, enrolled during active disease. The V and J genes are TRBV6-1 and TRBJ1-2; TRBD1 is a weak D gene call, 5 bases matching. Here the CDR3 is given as CASSEVAGTAGYTF. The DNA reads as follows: TGTGCCAGCAGTGAAGTTGCAGGGACTGCAGGCTACACCTTC.